The clone carrying this T cell receptor (beta chain) was seen a few times. Antigen specificity is unknown. Primers used in a second PCR of roughly 6 to 12 cycles were a sample-barcoded 5' primer and a J-beta primer mix. TCRdb itself ran the 5' RACE reads through MiXCR, one entry per CDR3 protein. In the table there are around 520,000 distinct CDR3 sequences, roughly a quarter of which are singletons. This sample stems from a study of blood T cells in healthy people across ages. Study outcomes and limitations: Roughly linear age-related decline in beta diversity appeared, significant by age approximately 40.

The CDR3 totals 14 residues. Trimming left V 3 bases short and J 7 bases short, with 13 bases between. The same sample was also used in a study of T cells of mothers and their children. From that study: Overlap measured in related mother-child pairs was slightly, non-significantly higher than in unrelated pairs.

Sequences were obtained from blood. The receptor was isolated from a boy younger than 10 in good health. The V gene is TRBV12-3 or TRBV12-4, the J gene TRBJ1-5; tentatively, D is TRBD1 (6 bases). CDR3 DNA: TGTGCCAGCAGTTTTGTGGGGGCGGGCCAGCCCCAGCATTTT. Amino acid sequence: CASSFVGAGQPQHF.